The clone carrying this T cell receptor (beta chain) was detected a few times. RNA extraction and reverse transcription yielded cDNA as sequencing template. Here immunoSEQ multiplex PCR was the method, and the copy in TCRdb shows in-frame clones only, minus some. Found here are 180,000 or so clones, roughly 60% of them singletons; the top ten hold about 1.5%. The data derive from a study of CD8+ T cells in alopecia areata. CDR3 length: 14 residues. Germline V gene sequence: CDR1 MNHEY, CDR2 SVGAGI. Trimming took off 11 bases at V and 0 bases at J, with 16 bases between the two ends. This material consisted of CD4+ T cells sorted from blood, taken at week 0. The receptor was derived from a human donor with alopecia areata. The chain uses TRBV6-5 and TRBJ1-1; tentative D call: TRBD1 (6 bases). CDR3 bases: TGTGCCGCAAGACCCGGACAGATGAACACTGAAGCTTTCTTT. Its protein is CAARPGQMNTEAFF.